The rows below give T cell receptor beta chains drawn from one sample of a study of T cell repertoires in cytomegalovirus infection. TCRdb processed the reads anew with MiXCR; each CDR3 protein has one entry. The table has 680,000 or so distinct CDR3 sequences, 35% to 45% seen once. Sequencing used PBMCs. The receptors shown here come from a human donor in good health (CMV status not recorded). Some clones in this sample may be carry-over from other donors' samples. CDR3s include the opening cysteine and the closing phenylalanine or tryptophan. A D gene is named only where the DNA matches it firmly. Only part of the rows carry a size: once, few, many, or a class if the clone is expanded.

V gene: TRBV19
clone size: few
D gene: TRBD1
J gene: TRBJ1-2
CDR3 protein: CASSARQGRNGYTF
CDR3 DNA: TGTGCCAGTAGTGCCAGACAGGGTCGCAATGGCTACACCTTC

V gene: TRBV5-5
clone size: -
D gene: -
J gene: TRBJ2-7
CDR3 protein: CASSWRGRGTTYEQYF
CDR3 DNA: TGTGCCAGCAGCTGGAGGGGTCGCGGGACCACCTACGAGCAGTACTTC

V gene: TRBV15
clone size: -
D gene: -
J gene: TRBJ1-2
CDR3 protein: CATREAGTTRDYGYTF
CDR3 DNA: TGTGCCACCAGGGAAGCCGGGACAACCAGGGACTATGGCTACACCTTC

V gene: TRBV29-1
clone size: -
D gene: -
J gene: TRBJ2-7
CDR3 protein: CSVEDAESYEQYF
CDR3 DNA: TGCAGCGTTGAAGATGCGGAGAGCTACGAGCAGTACTTC

V gene: TRBV12-3/TRBV12-4
clone size: -
D gene: TRBD2
J gene: TRBJ2-1
CDR3 protein: CASRTSMGEQFF
CDR3 DNA: TGTGCCAGCCGGACTAGTATGGGTGAGCAGTTCTTC

V gene: TRBV28
clone size: -
D gene: -
J gene: TRBJ2-3
CDR3 protein: CASSPIATSTDTQYF
CDR3 DNA: TGTGCCAGCAGTCCCATTGCAACTAGCACAGATACGCAGTATTTT

V gene: TRBV6-6
clone size: few
D gene: -
J gene: TRBJ1-1
CDR3 protein: CASSYSTPGGAISEAFF
CDR3 DNA: TGTGCCAGCAGTTACTCCACCCCGGGGGGGGCAATTTCTGAAGCTTTCTTT

V gene: TRBV12-3/TRBV12-4
clone size: few
D gene: TRBD1
J gene: TRBJ2-7
CDR3 protein: CASSLGTGVLVYEQYF
CDR3 DNA: TGTGCCAGCAGTTTAGGAACAGGGGTATTGGTTTACGAGCAGTACTTC

V gene: TRBV20-1
clone size: -
D gene: -
J gene: TRBJ2-7
CDR3 protein: CSAREGQSYEQYF
CDR3 DNA: TGCAGTGCTAGGGAAGGACAGTCCTACGAGCAGTACTTC

V gene: TRBV5-1
clone size: few
D gene: TRBD1
J gene: TRBJ1-3
CDR3 protein: CASSLTVRQGTGNTIYF
CDR3 DNA: TGCGCCAGCAGCTTGACTGTTCGACAGGGGACTGGAAACACCATATATTTT

V gene: TRBV3-1
clone size: -
D gene: -
J gene: TRBJ2-1
CDR3 protein: CASSQGPGSHEQFF
CDR3 DNA: TGTGCCAGCAGCCAAGGGCCCGGTTCCCATGAGCAGTTCTTC

V gene: TRBV5-1
clone size: -
D gene: TRBD2
J gene: TRBJ2-3
CDR3 protein: CASSYPGLAGTPSPDTQYF
CDR3 DNA: TGCGCCAGCAGCTATCCGGGACTAGCGGGAACCCCCTCTCCAGATACGCAGTATTTT

V gene: TRBV9
clone size: -
D gene: -
J gene: TRBJ1-1
CDR3 protein: CASSPLPGTEAFF
CDR3 DNA: TGTGCCAGCAGCCCACTACCGGGGACTGAAGCTTTCTTT

V gene: TRBV20-1
clone size: few
D gene: TRBD2
J gene: TRBJ2-2
CDR3 protein: CSARRAGTNTGELFF
CDR3 DNA: TGCAGTGCTAGAAGAGCGGGAACGAACACCGGGGAGCTGTTTTTT

V gene: TRBV6-1
clone size: -
D gene: -
J gene: TRBJ1-1
CDR3 protein: CASSGGVEAFF
CDR3 DNA: TGTGCCAGCAGTGGAGGCGTTGAAGCTTTCTTT

V gene: TRBV20-1
clone size: -
D gene: TRBD1
J gene: TRBJ2-7
CDR3 protein: CSAGQGPYEQYF
CDR3 DNA: TGCAGTGCCGGACAGGGCCCCTACGAGCAGTACTTC

V gene: TRBV28
clone size: -
D gene: -
J gene: TRBJ1-1
CDR3 protein: CASRYKNTEAFF
CDR3 DNA: TGTGCCAGCAGGTACAAGAACACTGAAGCTTTCTTT

V gene: TRBV2
clone size: few
D gene: TRBD1
J gene: TRBJ1-1
CDR3 protein: CASSGQGRNTEAFF
CDR3 DNA: TGTGCCAGCAGCGGACAGGGTAGGAACACTGAAGCTTTCTTT

V gene: TRBV28
clone size: -
D gene: TRBD2
J gene: TRBJ2-1
CDR3 protein: CASSLLAGAVSYNEQFF
CDR3 DNA: TGTGCCAGCAGTTTACTAGCGGGGGCAGTTTCCTACAATGAGCAGTTCTTC

V gene: TRBV28
clone size: -
D gene: -
J gene: TRBJ2-7
CDR3 protein: CASTYLSRGYEQYF
CDR3 DNA: TGTGCCAGCACCTACCTCAGCCGGGGTTACGAGCAGTACTTC

V gene: TRBV12-3/TRBV12-4
clone size: -
D gene: TRBD1
J gene: TRBJ1-2
CDR3 protein: CASTPGTAYGYTF
CDR3 DNA: TGTGCCAGCACCCCGGGGACAGCCTATGGCTACACCTTC

V gene: TRBV3-1
clone size: -
D gene: TRBD2
J gene: TRBJ2-3
CDR3 protein: CASSQTSGADFSTDTQYF
CDR3 DNA: TGTGCCAGCAGCCAAACTAGCGGGGCAGATTTTAGCACAGATACGCAGTATTTT